A selection of T cell receptor beta chains follows, all from one sample in a study of cytomegalovirus exposure and HLA in healthy donors. The table came from immunoSEQ multiplex PCR; TCRdb's copy has only in-frame clones and leaves some out. The sample yields hundreds of thousands of clones, more than 75% seen once. The sample was PBMCs. These receptors were collected from a man between 35 and 55 years old in good health and CMV-seropositive. The CDR3 runs from the conserved cysteine through the conserved F or W. D genes are given only for firm matches. Only some rows state a clone size, as once, few, many or a class for expanded clones.

J gene	D gene	V gene	clone size	CDR3 protein	CDR3 DNA
TRBJ1-1	.	TRBV27	.	CASSLKGGWLNTEAFF	TGTGCCAGCAGTCTAAAAGGGGGTTGGCTGAACACTGAAGCTTTCTTT
TRBJ1-4	TRBD1	TRBV19	.	CASSLDREDEKLFF	TGTGCCAGTAGTTTAGACAGGGAGGATGAAAAACTGTTTTTT
TRBJ1-1	.	TRBV9	few	CASSVVGALDTEAFF	TGTGCCAGCAGCGTAGTAGGGGCGCTGGACACTGAAGCTTTCTTT
TRBJ1-5	.	TRBV19	.	CASIAYGQPQHF	TGTGCCAGTATCGCCTATGGTCAGCCCCAGCATTTT
TRBJ2-3	.	TRBV15	.	CATSARQGRADTQYF	TGTGCCACCAGCGCTCGACAGGGGAGGGCAGATACGCAGTATTTT
TRBJ1-2	TRBD1	TRBV6-5	.	CASRTGQGGYGYTF	TGTGCCAGCAGGACGGGACAGGGGGGTTATGGCTACACCTTC
TRBJ2-2	TRBD2	TRBV15	.	CATSSPTRGGRNTGELFF	TGTGCCACCAGCAGCCCGACTAGGGGAGGGCGAAATACCGGGGAGCTGTTTTTT
TRBJ2-7	.	TRBV7-8	.	CASSFLYEQYF	TGTGCCAGCAGCTTCCTCTACGAGCAGTACTTC
TRBJ1-3	.	TRBV9	.	CASSVDSSGNTIYF	TGTGCCAGCAGCGTTGACAGCTCTGGAAACACCATATATTTT
TRBJ2-5	.	TRBV2	.	CASRSRGGGETQYF	TGTGCCAGCAGATCCCGGGGCGGGGGCGAGACCCAGTACTTC
TRBJ2-7	.	TRBV5-1	.	CASTSDSFSYEQYF	TGCGCCAGCACCTCCGACAGTTTTTCCTACGAGCAGTACTTC
TRBJ1-2	.	TRBV25-1	.	CASSEAGASLWDYGYTF	TGTGCCAGCAGTGAAGCGGGGGCTTCACTCTGGGACTATGGCTACACCTTC
TRBJ1-2	TRBD1	TRBV6-1	.	CASSETGDRGYTF	TGTGCCAGCAGTGAGACAGGGGATCGAGGCTACACCTTC
TRBJ2-7	TRBD1	TRBV6-5	.	CASSRTGTGGYEQYF	TGTGCCAGCAGTCGAACCGGGACAGGGGGCTACGAGCAGTACTTC
TRBJ2-5	TRBD1	TRBV6-5	.	CASSWGQLQETQYF	TGTGCCAGCAGTTGGGGACAGCTACAAGAGACCCAGTACTTC
TRBJ2-7	.	TRBV6-5	few	CASSYSFRVNYEQYF	TGTGCCAGCAGTTACTCGTTCAGGGTAAACTACGAGCAGTACTTC
TRBJ1-1	.	TRBV7-8	.	CASSPRTDTGTEAFF	TGTGCCAGCAGCCCCCGGACAGATACGGGCACTGAAGCTTTCTTT
TRBJ2-1	.	TRBV10-3	few	CAIGGTYNEQFF	TGTGCCATCGGCGGAACCTACAATGAGCAGTTCTTC
TRBJ1-2	.	TRBV30	.	CAWSDGGAAGYTF	TGTGCCTGGAGTGATGGGGGGGCGGCTGGCTACACCTTC
TRBJ2-3	TRBD2	TRBV10-3	.	CAIRAGTSGTDTQYF	TGTGCCATCAGAGCCGGGACTAGCGGGACCGATACGCAGTATTTT
TRBJ2-5	.	TRBV5-1	.	CASSGQGYQETQYF	TGCGCCAGCAGCGGGCAGGGGTACCAAGAGACCCAGTACTTC
TRBJ2-7	TRBD1	TRBV5-1	.	CASSLQGAQEQYF	TGCGCCAGCTCCTTACAGGGGGCGCAGGAGCAGTACTTC
TRBJ2-1	.	TRBV7-6	.	CASRAARGRNEQFF	TGTGCCAGCAGGGCCGCCCGGGGTAGGAATGAGCAGTTCTTC
TRBJ1-2	TRBD1	TRBV11-2	.	CASRVTGAYGYTF	TGTGCCAGCAGGGTCACAGGGGCCTATGGCTACACCTTC
TRBJ2-3	.	TRBV5-1	.	CASSLDRGGGTDTQYF	TGCGCCAGCAGCTTGGACCGGGGCGGGGGCACAGATACGCAGTATTTT
TRBJ1-6	TRBD1	TRBV6-5	.	CASSYSRGQGSSPLHF	TGTGCCAGCAGTTACTCGAGGGGACAGGGGAGTTCACCCCTCCACTTT
TRBJ2-5	TRBD1	TRBV11-2	.	CASSTGTGGETQYF	TGTGCCAGCAGCACCGGGACAGGGGGAGAGACCCAGTACTTC
TRBJ2-2	.	TRBV21-1	.	CASSKAKGTSGNTGELFF	TGTGCCAGCAGCAAAGCCAAAGGGACTAGCGGTAACACCGGGGAGCTGTTTTTT
TRBJ1-2	TRBD1	TRBV7-2	.	CASSFPTGGNGYTF	TGTGCCAGCAGCTTCCCGACAGGGGGCAATGGCTACACCTTC
TRBJ2-5	.	TRBV29-1	once	CSVGGQETQYF	TGCAGCGTTGGAGGCCAAGAGACCCAGTACTTC
TRBJ2-3	TRBD2	TRBV2	.	CASSSGTSGSFPDTQYF	TGTGCCAGCAGTTCCGGGACTAGCGGGAGCTTTCCAGATACGCAGTATTTT
TRBJ2-4	.	TRBV20-1	.	CSARDRVNQYF	TGCAGTGCTAGAGATCGCGTAAATCAGTACTTC
TRBJ1-3	.	TRBV6-5	once	CASSPEVWGNTIYF	TGTGCCAGCAGTCCTGAGGTGTGGGGAAACACCATATATTTT
TRBJ2-5	TRBD2	TRBV27	.	CASSTLLAELQETQYF	TGTGCCAGCAGTACATTACTAGCGGAGCTCCAAGAGACCCAGTACTTC
TRBJ2-1	.	TRBV18	.	CASSPPSSSRNEQFF	TGTGCCAGCTCACCCCCTTCTAGCAGTAGAAATGAGCAGTTCTTC
TRBJ2-2	.	TRBV11-3	.	CAAWVGLTGELFF	TGTGCCGCATGGGTGGGGCTAACCGGGGAGCTGTTTTTT
TRBJ2-3	TRBD1	TRBV6-5	few	CASSFGQGRTDTQYF	TGTGCCAGCAGTTTTGGACAGGGGCGCACAGATACGCAGTATTTT
TRBJ2-4	TRBD2	TRBV9	.	CASSETSGEGSKNIQYF	TGTGCCAGCAGCGAGACTAGCGGGGAGGGTTCCAAAAACATTCAGTACTTC
TRBJ1-1	TRBD1	TRBV6-5	.	CASSSDREEDTEAFF	TGTGCCAGCAGTTCGGACAGGGAGGAGGACACTGAAGCTTTCTTT
TRBJ2-1	TRBD1	TRBV5-1	few	CASSWRTGEVNEQFF	TGCGCCAGCAGCTGGAGGACAGGGGAAGTCAATGAGCAGTTCTTC
TRBJ1-1	.	TRBV5-1	.	CASSLVLNTEAFF	TGCGCCAGCAGCTTGGTATTAAACACTGAAGCTTTCTTT
TRBJ2-1	TRBD2	TRBV2	.	CASSVRAGGPNEQFF	TGTGCCAGCAGTGTACGCGCGGGAGGTCCCAATGAGCAGTTCTTC
TRBJ2-1	.	TRBV4-1	few	CASSQTSGGGGPYNEQFF	TGCGCCAGCAGCCAGACCTCTGGGGGAGGGGGTCCCTACAATGAGCAGTTCTTC
TRBJ2-5	TRBD1	TRBV10-3	.	CATGQGETQYF	TGTGCCACCGGACAGGGGGAGACCCAGTACTTC
TRBJ1-1	TRBD1	TRBV6-1	few	CASSGPTTGLNTEAFF	TGTGCCAGCAGTGGACCAACGACAGGGCTGAACACTGAAGCTTTCTTT
TRBJ2-7	.	TRBV6-1	.	CASSVYSSYEQYF	TGTGCCAGCAGTGTTTACAGCTCCTACGAGCAGTACTTC
TRBJ2-1	.	TRBV9	.	CASSRATSYNEQFF	TGTGCCAGCAGCCGAGCCACCTCCTACAATGAGCAGTTCTTC
TRBJ2-2	.	TRBV10-2	once	CASTLELLYTGELFF	TGCGCCAGCACCCTCGAGCTACTATACACCGGGGAGCTGTTTTTT
TRBJ2-1	TRBD1	TRBV7-3	.	CASSLSGTGPYNEQFF	TGTGCCAGCAGCTTATCGGGGACAGGTCCATACAATGAGCAGTTCTTC
TRBJ1-5	.	TRBV19	once	CASRENSNQPQHF	TGTGCCAGTAGGGAGAATAGCAATCAGCCCCAGCATTTT
TRBJ1-3	.	TRBV29-1	.	CSVTRAPSGNTIYF	TGCAGCGTTACTAGGGCCCCCTCTGGAAACACCATATATTTT
TRBJ2-1	TRBD2	TRBV6-5	.	CASSLIAGLGHEQFF	TGTGCCAGCAGTTTAATAGCGGGACTGGGTCATGAGCAGTTCTTC
TRBJ1-1	.	TRBV15	.	CATSGRQEMNTEAFF	TGTGCCACCAGCGGGCGACAGGAGATGAACACTGAAGCTTTCTTT
TRBJ1-1	.	TRBV27	once	CASSLSSGDTEAFF	TGTGCCAGCAGTTTATCGTCGGGGGACACTGAAGCTTTCTTT
TRBJ1-1	.	TRBV25-1	.	CASSESAGYTEAFF	TGTGCCAGCAGTGAATCAGCGGGCTACACTGAAGCTTTCTTT
TRBJ2-1	.	TRBV19	.	CASSIYPGVLNEQFF	TGTGCCAGTAGTATATACCCGGGAGTATTAAATGAGCAGTTCTTC
TRBJ2-2	TRBD2	TRBV11-2	.	CASRKWTSGSTGELFF	TGTGCCAGCAGAAAATGGACTAGCGGGAGTACCGGGGAGCTGTTTTTT
TRBJ1-1	.	TRBV2	.	CASSEAHWGRKGSTEAFF	TGTGCCAGCAGTGAAGCGCATTGGGGGCGCAAAGGGAGCACTGAAGCTTTCTTT
TRBJ2-5	.	TRBV7-3	.	CASSLVARETQYF	TGTGCCAGCAGCTTAGTAGCCCGCGAGACCCAGTACTTC
TRBJ1-1	.	TRBV29-1	.	CSVSKGQGSEAFF	TGCAGCGTTTCGAAGGGCCAGGGGAGTGAAGCTTTCTTT